This TCR beta chain is drawn from a study of immune evolution from preneoplasia to lung adenocarcinoma (dated by TCRdb to about 2021). Regarding the research as a whole: HLA loss of heterozygosity was found in around 7% of AIS, more than 13% of MIA and 25% to 40% of ADC lesions, and in no AAH lesions. The study profiled immune contexture across lung adenocarcinoma precursors and invasive adenocarcinoma using immune gene expression, TCR sequencing and multiplex immunofluorescence. The overall cohort was made up of 53 patients with pulmonary nodules who had surgical resection. The sample size was set by how many specimens were available, not by a prior power calculation. A total of about 51 patients contributed TCR sequencing data. The immune data were integrated with whole exome sequencing and methylation data from the same cohort of nodules. According to the study, fewer than 130 samples went through TCR sequencing. Class I HLA alleles were inferred from exome data with POLYSOLVER, and allele-specific HLA loss was detected with LOHHLA. Resected precursor lesions (AAH, AIS, MIA) and invasive adenocarcinomas were compared against paired morphologically normal lung tissue.

Comment on this clone: Its recognized antigen is unknown. No base-level quality is on record; no much larger clone is a single base apart.

The patients had resection in Japan or China between the mid-2010s and the late 2010s. Two lung cancer pathologists independently confirmed the histologic diagnosis of each case on H&E slides. For nucleic acid extraction, premalignant or tumor cells were enriched by macro-dissection following pathologic assessment. DNA was isolated from FFPE tissue using the AllPrep DNA/RNA FFPE Kit. Paper-wide results and their limitations: T cell clonality was highest in KRAS-mutant nodules compared with EGFR-mutant or double wild-type lesions. Clonality was highest in normal lung, while later-stage lesions appeared to have lower clonality but higher T cell density and diversity. Because all patients came from Japan and China, whether the findings apply to Western populations was uncertain. The findings were based on association rather than direct causation, and larger cohorts with long-term follow-up and longitudinal biopsies were deemed needed. Top T cell clone frequencies were highest in normal lung and appeared to decrease progressively from AAH through AIS, MIA and invasive adenocarcinoma.

The CDR3 numbers 15 residues from cysteine through phenylalanine. Only the CDR3 part of the read is kept: 45 bases, read in frame from the first base. V was cut back by 2 bases and J by 7 bases, leaving a gap of 14 bases between them. Looking up the germline V gene (reference sequence) yields CDR1 SGHAT and CDR2 FQDESV. The immunoSEQ hsTCRbeta Kit was used to sequence TCR beta CDR3 regions from DNA. Under the source paper's analysis protocol: The ImmunoSEQ Analyzer was used to analyse the TCR sequencing data. T cell clonality was calculated on productive rearrangements as 1 minus Pielou's evenness. T cell diversity was measured with the inverse Simpson index on productive templates. T cell density was defined as TCR beta template counts normalized to usable DNA, with usable DNA estimated by amplification and sequencing of housekeeping genes. Two-sided Kruskal-Wallis tests were used to compare TCR metrics between histologic stages. TCRdb took this table from immuneACCESS and kept in-frame rearrangements with V and J called. Such tables lack part of the clones; where checked against another copy, unresolved V genes explain under half of the gap, and the rest is unexplained. The DNA gave D and trimming, while V, J and clone size come from that table. The sample data list 10,000 to 13,000 clones, and approximately 82% of these were observed just once. The ten most abundant clones make up around 1.7% of the sample.

This TCR was recovered from a person aged 65 to 79 with lung adenocarcinoma. The rearranged segments are TRBV11-1 and TRBJ2-2, with no confident D gene call. The sequencing input was FFPE minimally invasive lung adenocarcinoma tissue. Explained via the paper, the cell subset or site label denotes: micro-invasive lung adenocarcinoma (MIA). The nucleotide sequence is TGTGCCAGCAGCTTAAGGCCCTGGGGTGACGGGGAGCTGTTTTTT. Translated, it gives CASSLRPWGDGELFF.